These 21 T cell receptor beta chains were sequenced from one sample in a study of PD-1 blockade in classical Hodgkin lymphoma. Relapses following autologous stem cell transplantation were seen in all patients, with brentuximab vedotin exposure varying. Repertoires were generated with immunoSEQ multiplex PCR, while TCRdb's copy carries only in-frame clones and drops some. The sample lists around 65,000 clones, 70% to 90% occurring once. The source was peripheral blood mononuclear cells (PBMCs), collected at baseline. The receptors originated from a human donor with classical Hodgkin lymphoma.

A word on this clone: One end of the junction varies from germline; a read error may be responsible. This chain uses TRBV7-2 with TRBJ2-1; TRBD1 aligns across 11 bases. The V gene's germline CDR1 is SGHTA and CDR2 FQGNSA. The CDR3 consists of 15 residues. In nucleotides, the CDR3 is TGTGCCAGCAGACCCGGACAGGGGGCTCCTGATGAACAGTTCTTC. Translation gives CASRPGQGAPDEQFF.

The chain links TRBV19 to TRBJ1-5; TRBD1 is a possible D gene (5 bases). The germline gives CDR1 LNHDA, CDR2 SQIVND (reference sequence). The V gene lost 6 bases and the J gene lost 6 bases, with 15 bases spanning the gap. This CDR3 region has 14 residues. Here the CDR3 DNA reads TGTGCCAGTAGACGGGACGGGGAGGGTCAGCCCCAGCATTTT. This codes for CASRRDGEGQPQHF.

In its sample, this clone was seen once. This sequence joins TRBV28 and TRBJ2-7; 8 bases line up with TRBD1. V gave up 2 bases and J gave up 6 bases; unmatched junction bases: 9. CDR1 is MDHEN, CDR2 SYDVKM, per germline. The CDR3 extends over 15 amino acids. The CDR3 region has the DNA TGTGCCAGCAGTTTAAAGTGGCAGGGGGCAAGCGAGCAGTACTTC. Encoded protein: CASSLKWQGASEQYF.

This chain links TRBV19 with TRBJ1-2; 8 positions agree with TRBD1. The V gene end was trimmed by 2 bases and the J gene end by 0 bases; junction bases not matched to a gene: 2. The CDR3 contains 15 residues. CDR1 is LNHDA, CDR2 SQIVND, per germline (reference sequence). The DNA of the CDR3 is TGTGCCAGTAGTATACAGGGGGCTACTAACTATGGCTACACCTTC. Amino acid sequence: CASSIQGATNYGYTF.

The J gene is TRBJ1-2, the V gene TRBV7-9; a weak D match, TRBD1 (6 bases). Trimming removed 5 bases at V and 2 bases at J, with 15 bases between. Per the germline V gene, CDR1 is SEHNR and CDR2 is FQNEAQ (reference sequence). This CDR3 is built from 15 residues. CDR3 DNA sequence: TGTGCCAGCAGCCCACCCCGAGACAGGAACTATGGCTACACCTTC. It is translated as CASSPPRDRNYGYTF.

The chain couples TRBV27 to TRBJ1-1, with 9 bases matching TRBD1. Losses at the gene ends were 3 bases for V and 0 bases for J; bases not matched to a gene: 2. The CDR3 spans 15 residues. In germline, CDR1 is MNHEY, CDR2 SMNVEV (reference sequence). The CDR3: CASSFTGGMNTEAFF. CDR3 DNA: TGTGCCAGCAGTTTTACAGGGGGCATGAACACTGAAGCTTTCTTT.

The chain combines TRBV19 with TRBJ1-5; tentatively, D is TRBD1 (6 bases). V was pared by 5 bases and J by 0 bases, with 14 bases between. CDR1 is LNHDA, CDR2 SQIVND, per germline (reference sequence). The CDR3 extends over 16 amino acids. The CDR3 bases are TGTGCCAGTAGTCCCCGTGGAGGGGGTAGCAATCAGCCCCAGCATTTT. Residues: CASSPRGGGSNQPQHF.

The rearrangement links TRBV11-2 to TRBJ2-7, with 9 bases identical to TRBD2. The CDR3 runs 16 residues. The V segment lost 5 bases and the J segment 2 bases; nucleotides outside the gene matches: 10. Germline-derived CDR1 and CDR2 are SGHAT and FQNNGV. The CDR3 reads CASSQGLAGRPYEQYF. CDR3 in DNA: TGTGCCAGCAGCCAGGGGCTAGCGGGGCGACCCTACGAGCAGTACTTC.

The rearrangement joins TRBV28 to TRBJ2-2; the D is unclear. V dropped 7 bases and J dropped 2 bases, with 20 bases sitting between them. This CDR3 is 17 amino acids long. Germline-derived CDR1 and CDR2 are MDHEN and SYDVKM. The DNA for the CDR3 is TGTGCCAGCACCCCCCCTCTTGTCCTGTATAACACCGGGGAGCTGTTTTTT. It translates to CASTPPLVLYNTGELFF.

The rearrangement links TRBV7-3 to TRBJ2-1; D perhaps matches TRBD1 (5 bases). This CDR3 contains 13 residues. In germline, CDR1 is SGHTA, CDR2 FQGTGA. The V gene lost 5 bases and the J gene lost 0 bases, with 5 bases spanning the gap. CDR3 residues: CASSTGSYNEQFF. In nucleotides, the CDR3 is TGTGCCAGCAGCACAGGCTCCTACAATGAGCAGTTCTTC.

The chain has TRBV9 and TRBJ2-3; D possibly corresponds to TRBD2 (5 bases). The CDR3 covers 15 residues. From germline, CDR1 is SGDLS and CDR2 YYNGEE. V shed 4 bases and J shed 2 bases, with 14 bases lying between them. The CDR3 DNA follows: TGTGCCAGCAGCCCGAGCGGTCCTTACACAGATACGCAGTATTTT. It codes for CASSPSGPYTDTQYF.

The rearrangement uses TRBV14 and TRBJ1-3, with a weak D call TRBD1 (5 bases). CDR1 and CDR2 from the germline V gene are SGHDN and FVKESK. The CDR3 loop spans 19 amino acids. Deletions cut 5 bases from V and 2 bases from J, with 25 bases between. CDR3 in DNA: TGTGCCAGCAGCACCAGGCCCCTTACCAGGCTCAGGGCTGGAAACACCATATATTTT. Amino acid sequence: CASSTRPLTRLRAGNTIYF.

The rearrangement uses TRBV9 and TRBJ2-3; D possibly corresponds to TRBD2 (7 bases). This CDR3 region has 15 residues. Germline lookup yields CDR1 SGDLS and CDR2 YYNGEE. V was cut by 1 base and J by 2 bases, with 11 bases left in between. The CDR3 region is CASSVTAGATDTQYF. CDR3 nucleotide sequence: TGTGCCAGCAGCGTAACTGCGGGGGCCACAGATACGCAGTATTTT.

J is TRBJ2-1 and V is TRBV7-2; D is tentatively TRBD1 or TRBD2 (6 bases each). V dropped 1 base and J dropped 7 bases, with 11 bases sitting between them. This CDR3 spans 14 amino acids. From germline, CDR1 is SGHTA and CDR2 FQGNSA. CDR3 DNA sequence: TGTGCCAGCAGCTTAGTAGGGGGGCGGAATGAGCAGTTCTTC. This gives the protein CASSLVGGRNEQFF.

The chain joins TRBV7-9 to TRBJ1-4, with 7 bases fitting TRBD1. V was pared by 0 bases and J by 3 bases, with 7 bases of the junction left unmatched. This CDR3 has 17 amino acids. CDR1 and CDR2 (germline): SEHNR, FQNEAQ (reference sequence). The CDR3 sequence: CASSLALTGRANEKLFF. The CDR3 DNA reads TGTGCCAGCAGCTTAGCGTTGACAGGGAGAGCTAATGAAAAACTGTTTTTT.

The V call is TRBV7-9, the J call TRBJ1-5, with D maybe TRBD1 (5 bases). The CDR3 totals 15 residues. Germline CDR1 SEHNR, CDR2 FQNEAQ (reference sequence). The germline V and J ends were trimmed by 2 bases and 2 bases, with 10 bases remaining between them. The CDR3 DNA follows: TGTGCCAGCAGCTTACAGGGTGAGGGCAATCAGCCCCAGCATTTT. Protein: CASSLQGEGNQPQHF.

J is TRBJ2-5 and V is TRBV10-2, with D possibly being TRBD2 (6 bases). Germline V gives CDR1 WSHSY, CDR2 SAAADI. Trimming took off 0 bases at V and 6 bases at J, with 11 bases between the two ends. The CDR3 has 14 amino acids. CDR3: CASSESGLAKTQYF. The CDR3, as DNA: TGCGCCAGCAGTGAGTCTGGTCTAGCGAAGACCCAGTACTTC.

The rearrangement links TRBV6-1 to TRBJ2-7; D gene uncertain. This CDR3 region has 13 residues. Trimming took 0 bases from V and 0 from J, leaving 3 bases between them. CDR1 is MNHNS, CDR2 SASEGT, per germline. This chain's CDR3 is CASSEASSYEQYF. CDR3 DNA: TGTGCCAGCAGTGAAGCGAGCTCCTACGAGCAGTACTTC.

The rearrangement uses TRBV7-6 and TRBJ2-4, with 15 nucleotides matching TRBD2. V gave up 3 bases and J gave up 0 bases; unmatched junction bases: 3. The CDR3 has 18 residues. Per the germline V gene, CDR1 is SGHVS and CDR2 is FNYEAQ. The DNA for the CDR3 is TGTGCCAGCAGCTTGGGACTAGCGGGGGGCGTAGCCAAAAACATTCAGTACTTC. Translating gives CASSLGLAGGVAKNIQYF.

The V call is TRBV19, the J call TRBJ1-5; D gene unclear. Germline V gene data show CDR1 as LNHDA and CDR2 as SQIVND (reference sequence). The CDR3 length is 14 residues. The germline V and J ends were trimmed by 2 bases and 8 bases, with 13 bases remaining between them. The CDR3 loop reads CASSISLETEPQHF. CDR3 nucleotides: TGTGCCAGTAGTATAAGTCTAGAGACGGAGCCCCAGCATTTT.

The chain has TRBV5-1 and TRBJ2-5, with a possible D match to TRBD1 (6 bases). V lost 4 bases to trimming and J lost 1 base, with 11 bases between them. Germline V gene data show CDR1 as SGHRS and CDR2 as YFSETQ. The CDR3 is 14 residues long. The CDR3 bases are TGCGCCAGCAGCCCACAGGGAATCCAAGAGACCCAGTACTTC. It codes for CASSPQGIQETQYF. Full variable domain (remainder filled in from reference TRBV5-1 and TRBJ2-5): KAGVTQTPRYLIKTRGQQVTLSCSPISGHRSVSWYQQTPGQGLQFLFEYFSETQRNKGNFPGRFSGRQFSNSRSEMNVSTLELGDSALYLCASSPQGIQETQYFGPGTRLLVL.